This T cell receptor beta chain was sequenced during a study of T cells in Graves' hyperthyroidism and ophthalmopathy. This clonotype was seen repeatedly, ten times or more. The CDR3 contains 14 residues. After removal of 3 bases from V and 8 bases from J, the junction contained 3 bases not matched to a gene. It was RNA transcripts that yielded the amplified TCR beta CDR3 regions. Initially, a first-round RT-PCR of the TCR CDR3 employed the HTBI primer set. TCRdb recomputed calls from the multiplex PCR reads with MiXCR, one row per CDR3 protein. There are some 250,000 distinct CDR3 sequences in the sample; about 14% occur only once, and roughly 14% lies in the top ten.

Sequenced input: blood. The TCR comes from a woman aged 40 to 49 with Graves' hyperthyroidism that later progressed to Graves' ophthalmopathy. The V gene is TRBV12-3 or TRBV12-4, the J gene TRBJ2-2; TRBD2 matches 10 bases. CDR3 nucleotide sequence: TGTGCCAGCAGTTTTCGAGCGGGAGGGGGGGAGCTGTTTTTT. As protein: CASSFRAGGGELFF.